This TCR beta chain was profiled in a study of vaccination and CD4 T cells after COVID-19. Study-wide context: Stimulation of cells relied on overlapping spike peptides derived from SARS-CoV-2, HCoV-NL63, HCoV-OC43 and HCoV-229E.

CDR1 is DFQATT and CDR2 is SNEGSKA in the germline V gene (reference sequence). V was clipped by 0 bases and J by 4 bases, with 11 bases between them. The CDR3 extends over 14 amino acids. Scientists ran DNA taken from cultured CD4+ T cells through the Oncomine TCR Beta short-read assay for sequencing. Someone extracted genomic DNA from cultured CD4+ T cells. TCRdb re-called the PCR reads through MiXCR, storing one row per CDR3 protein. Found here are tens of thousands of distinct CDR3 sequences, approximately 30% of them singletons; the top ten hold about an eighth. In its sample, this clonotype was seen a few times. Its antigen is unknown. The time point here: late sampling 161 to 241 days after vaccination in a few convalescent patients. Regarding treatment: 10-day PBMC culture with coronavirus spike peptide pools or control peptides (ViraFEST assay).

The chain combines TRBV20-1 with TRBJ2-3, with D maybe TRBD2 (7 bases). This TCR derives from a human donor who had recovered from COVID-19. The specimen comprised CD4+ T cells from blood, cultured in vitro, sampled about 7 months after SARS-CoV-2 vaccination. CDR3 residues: CSARDVGGPDTQYF. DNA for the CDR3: TGCAGTGCTAGAGATGTGGGGGGGCCAGATACGCAGTATTTT.